This T cell receptor (beta chain) was captured by sequencing in a study of patients and donors after allogeneic stem cell transplantation. One entry per CDR3 protein, called by TCRdb with MiXCR from the RT-PCR reads. The sample lists around 150,000 distinct CDR3 sequences, about 40% occurring once. V was shortened by 0 bases and J by 0 bases, with 14 bases between the two germline ends. From germline, CDR1 is MNHEY and CDR2 SVGAGI. This CDR3 spans 18 amino acids. The chain combines TRBV6-5 with TRBJ1-4; tentatively, D is TRBD1 (6 bases). Sequenced input: blood, either unsorted or a sorted T cell fraction (not recorded which). The TCR sequence derives from a human donor who was either an allogeneic HSCT recipient or a stem cell or donor lymphocyte infusion donor (not recorded which). It is not recorded whose cells these are; they may come from a transplant donor. CDR3 bases: TGTGCCAGCAGTTACTCGCGGGACAAACGGACAACTAATGAAAAACTGTTTTTT. This codes for CASSYSRDKRTTNEKLFF.